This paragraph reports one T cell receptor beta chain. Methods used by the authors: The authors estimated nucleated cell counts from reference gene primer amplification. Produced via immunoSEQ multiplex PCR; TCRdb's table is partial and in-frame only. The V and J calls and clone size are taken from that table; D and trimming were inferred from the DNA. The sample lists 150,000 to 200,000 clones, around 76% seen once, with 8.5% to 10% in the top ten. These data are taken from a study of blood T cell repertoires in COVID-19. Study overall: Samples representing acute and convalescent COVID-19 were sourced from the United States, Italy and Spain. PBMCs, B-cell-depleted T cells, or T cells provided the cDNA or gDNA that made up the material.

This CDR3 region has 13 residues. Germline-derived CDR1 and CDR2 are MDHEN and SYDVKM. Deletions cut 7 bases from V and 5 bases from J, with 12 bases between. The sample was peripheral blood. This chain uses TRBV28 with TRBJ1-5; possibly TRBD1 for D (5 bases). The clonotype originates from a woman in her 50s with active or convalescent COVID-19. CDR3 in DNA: TGTGCCAGCACCCCCAGGGAACATCAGCCCCAGCATTTT. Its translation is CASTPREHQPQHF.